These 23 T cell receptor beta chains were sequenced from one sample in a study of T cell changes during pregnancy in multiple sclerosis. Sequenced by immunoSEQ multiplex PCR; TCRdb stores in-frame clones only, minus some. Of 60,000 to 80,000 clones listed, more than 85% are singletons. The sequencing here drew on peripheral blood, taken before pregnancy. The receptor source for this set is a female donor with multiple sclerosis, enrolled in a pregnancy study.

CDR3 nucleotide sequence: TGTGCCAGTATGGAGTACCGGGCGAACACCGGGGAGCTGTTTTTT. Translation gives CASMEYRANTGELFF. The chain employs TRBV19 and TRBJ2-2; D is undetermined. The V gene lost 7 bases and the J gene lost 0 bases, with 12 bases spanning the gap. This CDR3 contains 15 residues. Germline lookup yields CDR1 LNHDA and CDR2 SQIVND (reference sequence).

V is TRBV19 and J is TRBJ1-1; D remains unclear. This CDR3 has 17 amino acids. V was trimmed by 6 bases and J by 4 bases, leaving 24 bases between them. From germline, CDR1 is LNHDA and CDR2 SQIVND (reference sequence). The CDR3 reads CASSPGLLGVFRTEAFF. DNA for the CDR3: TGTGCCAGTAGCCCTGGACTACTTGGGGTTTTCCGCACTGAAGCTTTCTTT.

The chain couples TRBV18 to TRBJ2-3, with D possibly matching TRBD2 (5 bases). This CDR3 spans 14 amino acids. The ends were cut back, 5 bases at V and 2 bases at J, with 11 bases in the middle. CDR1 KGHSH and CDR2 LQKENI come from the germline V gene. The CDR3 reads CASSGAVSTDTQYF. The CDR3 nucleotides are TGTGCCAGCTCAGGAGCGGTATCCACAGATACGCAGTATTTT.

With respect to this clone: The junction departs from the called germline gene at one end, perhaps through a read error. The genes are TRBV10-3 and TRBJ1-2; no clear D gene. There are 14 residues in the CDR3. Germline CDR1 and CDR2: ENHRY and SYGVKD. CDR3 nucleotides: TGTGCCATCACTGAGGGAGCGGGTGAGGGCCTCTACACCTTC. Translation: CAITEGAGEGLYTF.

The CDR3 DNA follows: TGTGCCAGCATCGGACAGGGCAGGGATGAGCAGTTCTTC. This gives the protein CASIGQGRDEQFF. This chain joins TRBV6-1 and TRBJ2-1; 8 bases are a match to TRBD1. J gave up 8 bases and V 7 bases, and 7 bases lay outside the gene matches. CDR1 and CDR2 from the germline V gene are MNHNS and SASEGT. This CDR3 comprises 13 residues.

The rearrangement joins TRBV11-3 to TRBJ2-7, with no clear D. The CDR3 consists of 14 residues. Germline values: CDR1 SGHNT, CDR2 YENEEA. V was pared by 2 bases and J by 3 bases, with 11 bases between. CDR3 in amino acids: CASSLSAESYEQYF. DNA of the CDR3: TGTGCCAGCAGCTTATCTGCGGAGAGCTACGAGCAGTACTTC. Variable domain in full (rest from reference TRBV11-3 and TRBJ2-7): EAGVVQSPRYKIIEKKQPVAFWCNPISGHNTLYWYLQNLGQGPELLIRYENEEAVDDSQLPKDRFSAERLKGVDSTLKIQPAELGDSAVYLCASSLSAESYEQYFGPGTRLTVT.

The V gene is TRBV6-5, the J gene TRBJ1-1, with D maybe TRBD1 (5 bases). The CDR3 consists of 15 residues. With 2 bases removed from V and 4 bases from J, the gap between germline ends came to 14 bases. From germline, CDR1 is MNHEY and CDR2 SVGAGI. The chain's CDR3 is CASSYQGLPGTEAFF. The CDR3 DNA reads as TGTGCCAGCAGTTACCAGGGCCTCCCAGGCACTGAAGCTTTCTTT.

V gene TRBV6-6 combines with J gene TRBJ2-1, with 7 bases identical to TRBD1. The CDR3 is 13 amino acids. CDR1 and CDR2 from the germline V gene are MNHNY and SVGAGI (reference sequence). J lost 16 bases, V lost 2 bases, and 11 bases had no gene match. CDR3 amino acids: CASSYGTVGPSFF. The CDR3, as DNA: TGTGCCAGCAGTTACGGGACAGTTGGGCCATCTTTCTTC.

This sequence joins TRBV29-1 and TRBJ1-2, with D maybe TRBD1 (6 bases). V was shortened by 5 bases and J by 2 bases, with 12 bases between the two germline ends. Germline V lookup: CDR1 SQVTM, CDR2 ANQGSEA. The CDR3 totals 13 residues. The CDR3 loop reads CSVLGQTNYGYTF. DNA for the CDR3: TGCAGCGTTCTAGGACAGACGAACTATGGCTACACCTTC.

The V and J genes are TRBV11-3 and TRBJ2-2; maybe TRBD1 (6 bases). Germline CDR1 reads SGHNT; CDR2 reads YENEEA. With 4 bases removed from V and 0 bases from J, the gap between germline ends came to 9 bases. The length of the CDR3 is 15 residues. Written as DNA, the CDR3 is TGTGCCAGCAGCTCCACAGGGCCGAACACCGGGGAGCTGTTTTTT. Translating it yields CASSSTGPNTGELFF.

The chain employs TRBV6-5 and TRBJ1-1, with 11 bases that match TRBD1. V was pared by 5 bases and J by 6 bases, with 5 bases of the junction left unmatched. The CDR3 spans 14 residues. Germline assignment: CDR1 MNHEY and CDR2 SVGAGI. In DNA, the CDR3 is TGTGCCAGCAGTCGGCCGGGACAGGGGGCTGAAGCTTTCTTT. Residues: CASSRPGQGAEAFF.

The chain combines TRBV11-2 with TRBJ2-7; 13 bases are shared with TRBD2. The CDR3 sequence is 16 residues long. Germline CDR1 reads SGHAT; CDR2 reads FQNNGV. V dropped 1 base and J dropped 4; count of bases not matched to a gene: 4. The CDR3 DNA follows: TGTGCCAGCAGCTTAGCGACTAGCGGGGGGATTTACGAGCAGTACTTC. This gives the protein CASSLATSGGIYEQYF.

The chain joins TRBV28 to TRBJ1-4; TRBD1 matches at 9 bases. CDR3 length equals 16 residues. From germline, CDR1 is MDHEN and CDR2 SYDVKM. V lost 5 bases, J lost 1 base, and 5 bases stayed unmatched. CDR3 coding DNA: TGTGCCAGCAGTAGACCGGGACAGGGAACTAATGAAAAACTGTTTTTT. Translation gives CASSRPGQGTNEKLFF.

Only one count was recorded for this clone. The V call is TRBV18, the J call TRBJ1-3; a possible D gene is TRBD1 (6 bases). The CDR3 is 15 residues long. Between the trimmed V and J ends, which lost 3 bases and 8 bases, there was a span of 17 bases. Germline CDR1 is KGHSH and CDR2 is LQKENI. CDR3 loop: CASSPEPTGTYTIYF. The CDR3 nucleotides are TGTGCCAGCTCACCCGAGCCCACAGGGACATACACCATATATTTT.

The chain combines TRBV7-6 with TRBJ1-4; 7 positions agree with TRBD1. From germline, CDR1 is SGHVS and CDR2 FNYEAQ. Germline trimming cut 5 bases from V and 4 bases from J; bases unmatched to any gene: 7. The CDR3 extends over 15 amino acids. CDR3 loop: CASSGGGQLNEKLFF. CDR3 nucleotides: TGTGCCAGCAGCGGAGGGGGACAGCTTAATGAAAAACTGTTTTTT.

V usage is TRBV2 and J usage is TRBJ1-1; D may be TRBD1 (6 bases). Germline V gene lookup returns CDR1 SNHLY and CDR2 FYNNEI. V dropped 2 bases and J dropped 4 bases, with 8 bases sitting between them. The CDR3 is 13 amino acids. The CDR3 here is CASSEQGSTEAFF. DNA of the CDR3: TGTGCCAGCAGTGAACAGGGGAGCACTGAAGCTTTCTTT. The variable domain in full, completed from reference TRBV2 and TRBJ1-1, reads EPEVTQTPSHQVTQMGQEVILRCVPISNHLYFYWYRQILGQKVEFLVSFYNNEISEKSEIFDDQFSVERPDGSNFTLKIRSTKLEDSAMYFCASSEQGSTEAFFGQGTRLTVV.

A few counts support this clone. V gene TRBV5-1 combines with J gene TRBJ1-1, with 7 nucleotides matching TRBD1. This CDR3 contains 14 residues. Per the germline V gene, CDR1 is SGHRS and CDR2 is YFSETQ. The V segment lost 5 bases and the J segment 0 bases; nucleotides outside the gene matches: 4. CDR3 residues: CASRLGQLNTEAFF. CDR3 DNA: TGCGCCAGCAGGCTGGGACAGCTGAACACTGAAGCTTTCTTT.

This clone has only one observation. This chain links TRBV29-1 with TRBJ2-7; the match to TRBD1 covers 8 bases. The CDR3 totals 12 residues. After removal of 6 bases from V and 7 bases from J, the junction contained 8 bases not matched to a gene. CDR1 and CDR2 from the germline V gene are SQVTM and ANQGSEA. The CDR3 reads CSVTAGGYEQYF. The CDR3 DNA is TGCAGCGTAACCGCAGGGGGCTATGAGCAGTACTTC.

The chain carries TRBV27 and TRBJ2-6; D is ambiguous. Germline V gene sequence: CDR1 MNHEY, CDR2 SMNVEV (reference sequence). V shed 3 bases and J shed 3 bases, with 9 bases lying between them. This CDR3 contains 15 residues. The CDR3 sequence is CASSFLVGGANVLTF. The CDR3 bases are TGTGCCAGCAGTTTCTTAGTCGGTGGGGCCAACGTCCTGACTTTC.

V is TRBV5-4 and J is TRBJ1-6, with no clear D. The V end was cut by 1 base, the J end by 4 bases, with 12 bases between. The CDR3 contains 16 residues. CDR1 is SGHNT and CDR2 is YYREEE in the germline V gene (reference sequence). The CDR3 protein is CASSLSTAEYNSPLHF. The DNA for the CDR3 is TGTGCCAGCAGCTTGTCTACAGCCGAATATAATTCACCCCTCCACTTT.

V is TRBV5-8 and J is TRBJ1-1, with D uncertain. The CDR3 contains 14 residues. V gave up 0 bases and J gave up 5 bases, with 11 bases separating them. CDR1 SGHTS and CDR2 YDEGEE come from the germline V gene. The CDR3 DNA follows: TGTGCCAGCAGCTTGGGCGGGTCTCAGACTGAAGCTTTCTTT. Its translation is CASSLGGSQTEAFF. Based on the CDR3 plus reference TRBV5-8 and TRBJ1-1, the full variable domain is EAGVTQSPTHLIKTRGQQATLRCSPISGHTSVYWYQQALGLGLQFLLWYDEGEERNRGNFPPRFSGRQFPNYSSELNVNALELEDSALYLCASSLGGSQTEAFFGQGTRLTVV.

V and J are TRBV19 and TRBJ1-1; 12 nucleotides agree with TRBD1. This CDR3 is 15 amino acids long. Germline CDR1 reads LNHDA; CDR2 reads SQIVND (reference sequence). V lost 3 bases and J lost 6; bases outside the gene matches: 5. CDR3 nucleotides: TGTGCCAGTAGTATGGGACAGGGGGCGAGCGCTGAAGCTTTCTTT. Translation: CASSMGQGASAEAFF.

The chain uses TRBV29-1 and TRBJ1-3; D uncertain. This CDR3 contains 12 residues. Germline V gives CDR1 SQVTM, CDR2 ANQGSEA. The ends were cut back, 7 bases at V and 8 bases at J, with 15 bases in the middle. The DNA of the CDR3 is TGCAGCGCCCTAACCGGTGTGGACACCATATATTTT. It yields the protein CSALTGVDTIYF.